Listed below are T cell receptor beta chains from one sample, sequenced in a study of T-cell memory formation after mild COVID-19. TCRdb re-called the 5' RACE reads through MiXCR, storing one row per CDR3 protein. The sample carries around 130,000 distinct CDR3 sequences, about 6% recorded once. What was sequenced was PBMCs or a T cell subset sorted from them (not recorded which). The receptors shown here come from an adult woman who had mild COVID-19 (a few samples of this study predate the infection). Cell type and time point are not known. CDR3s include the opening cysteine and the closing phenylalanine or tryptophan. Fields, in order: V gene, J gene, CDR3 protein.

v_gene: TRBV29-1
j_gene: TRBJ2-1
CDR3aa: CSVGKGQGLDEQFF

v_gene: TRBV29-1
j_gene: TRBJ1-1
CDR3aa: CSAVPLEDRVANTEAFF

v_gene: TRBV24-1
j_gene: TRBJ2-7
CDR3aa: CATSEWTGGEQYF

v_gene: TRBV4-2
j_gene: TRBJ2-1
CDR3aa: CASSLKWTSGSNEQFF

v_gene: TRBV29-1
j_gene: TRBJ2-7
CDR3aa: CSVEQGLYEQYF

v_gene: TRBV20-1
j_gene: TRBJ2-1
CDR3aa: CSAPTSGRLDEQFF

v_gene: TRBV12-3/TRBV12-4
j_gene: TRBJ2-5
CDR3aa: CASSRYQETQYF

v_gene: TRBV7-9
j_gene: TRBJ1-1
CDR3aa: CASSLAYTEAFF

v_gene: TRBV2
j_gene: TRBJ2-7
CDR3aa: CARSAAGRDEQYF

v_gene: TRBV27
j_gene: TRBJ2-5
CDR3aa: CASSFLDRRTQYF

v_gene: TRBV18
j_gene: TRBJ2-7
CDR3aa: CASSPLVLAGDHEQYF

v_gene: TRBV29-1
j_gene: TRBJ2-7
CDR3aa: CSVQTSEARHEQYF

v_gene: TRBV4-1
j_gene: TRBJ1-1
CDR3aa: CASSQERRFPGGVEAFF

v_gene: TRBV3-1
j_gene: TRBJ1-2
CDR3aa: CASSPRGRDSGYTF

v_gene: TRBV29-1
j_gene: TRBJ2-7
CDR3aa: CSVRGQGGEQYF

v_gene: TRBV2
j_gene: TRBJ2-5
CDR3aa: CASRLAGRQETQYF

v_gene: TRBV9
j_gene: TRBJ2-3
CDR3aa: CASSVGTSGFTDTQYF

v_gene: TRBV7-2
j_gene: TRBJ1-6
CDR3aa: CASRRTEWYNSPLHF

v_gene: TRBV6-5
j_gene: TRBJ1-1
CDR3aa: CASSSPPDGSTEAFF

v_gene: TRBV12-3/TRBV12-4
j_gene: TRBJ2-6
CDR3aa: CASSLNVGSTGSSGANVLTF

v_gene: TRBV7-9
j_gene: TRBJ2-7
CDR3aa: CASSWAGREESSF

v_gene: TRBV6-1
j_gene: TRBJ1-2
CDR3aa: CASSESRDIGYTF

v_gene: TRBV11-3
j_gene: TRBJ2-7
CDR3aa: CASSFLPRRAHYEQYF

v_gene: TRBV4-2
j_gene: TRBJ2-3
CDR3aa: CASSQATSGGTDTQYF

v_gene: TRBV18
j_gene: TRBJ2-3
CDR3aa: CASSPTPTLAGQTDTQYF

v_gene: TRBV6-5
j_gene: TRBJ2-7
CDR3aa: CASSYQQGAYEQYF

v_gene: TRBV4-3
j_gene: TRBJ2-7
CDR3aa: CASSQEGQGAEQYF

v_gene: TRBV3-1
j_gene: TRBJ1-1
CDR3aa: CASSQGPRQGRMNTEAFF

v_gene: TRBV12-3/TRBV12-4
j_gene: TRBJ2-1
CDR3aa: CASSFSRDVGEQFF

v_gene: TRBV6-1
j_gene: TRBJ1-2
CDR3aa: CASSIRQGNYGYTF

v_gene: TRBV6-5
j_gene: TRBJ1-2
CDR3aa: CASRRDRRYGYTF

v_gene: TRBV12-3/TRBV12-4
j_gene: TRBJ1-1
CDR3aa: CASSLMAGTAEAFF

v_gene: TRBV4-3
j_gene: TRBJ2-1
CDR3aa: CASSQGHGRGNEQFF

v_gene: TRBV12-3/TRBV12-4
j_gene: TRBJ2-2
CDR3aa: CASIDSGVNTGELFF

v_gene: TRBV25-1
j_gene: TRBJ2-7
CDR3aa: CASSSRGPSYEQYF

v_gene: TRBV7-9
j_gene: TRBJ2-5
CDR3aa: CASSPGRALLETQYF

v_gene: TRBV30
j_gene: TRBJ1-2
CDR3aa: CAWSGQGILYGYTF

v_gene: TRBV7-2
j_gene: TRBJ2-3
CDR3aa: CASSPGLARTDTQYF

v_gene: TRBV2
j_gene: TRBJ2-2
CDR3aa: CASSEAQAGELFF

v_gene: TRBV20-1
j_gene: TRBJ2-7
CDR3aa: CSAQGQGATYEQYF

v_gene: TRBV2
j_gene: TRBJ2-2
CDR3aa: CASTLDKLTGELFF

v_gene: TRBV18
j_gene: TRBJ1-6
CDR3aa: CASSPDRSSYNSPLHF

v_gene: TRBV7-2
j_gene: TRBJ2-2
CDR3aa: CASSLRERGTGELFFF

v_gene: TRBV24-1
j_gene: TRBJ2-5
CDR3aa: CATSDPRRAAGAQYF

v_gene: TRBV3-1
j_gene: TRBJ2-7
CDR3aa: CASMGTGGIYEQYF

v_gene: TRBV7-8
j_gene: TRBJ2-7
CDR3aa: CASSLGVSYEQYF

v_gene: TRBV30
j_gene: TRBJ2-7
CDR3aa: CAWSRTGVEQYF

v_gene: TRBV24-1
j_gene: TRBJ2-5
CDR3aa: CATQQDSQETQYF

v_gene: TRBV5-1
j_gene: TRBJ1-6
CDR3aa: CASSLDLLENSPIHF

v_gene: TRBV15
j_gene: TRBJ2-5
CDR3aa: CATRSGTSGGNLETQYF

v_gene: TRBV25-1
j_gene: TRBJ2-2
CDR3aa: CAISGGPNTGELFF

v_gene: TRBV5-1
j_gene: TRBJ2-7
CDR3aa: CASSLSLISYEQYF

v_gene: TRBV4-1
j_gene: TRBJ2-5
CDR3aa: CASSRAMSIETQYF